This TCR beta chain was captured by sequencing in a study of T cells in Graves' hyperthyroidism and ophthalmopathy. Whole-study findings and limits: Within blood appeared most thyroid clonotypes that had expanded above 0.001.

This clonotype was recorded at least ten times. Its antigen remains unknown. TCR beta CDR3 region amplification was performed from RNA transcripts. First-round RT-PCR of the TCR CDR3 relied on the HTBI primer set. TCRdb reprocessed the multiplex PCR reads via MiXCR and lists one record per CDR3 protein. The sample holds a few hundred thousand distinct CDR3 sequences, about 15% seen once. Material for sequencing was blood. The TCR was taken from a woman aged 30 to 39 with Graves' hyperthyroidism that later progressed to Graves' ophthalmopathy.

Written as DNA, the CDR3 is TGTGCCAGCAGCTTTCGACAGGGGGCGTCAGATACGCAGTATTTT. Amino acid sequence: CASSFRQGASDTQYF. This rearrangement joins TRBV7-2 to TRBJ2-3; 10 bases fit TRBD1. After removal of 3 bases from V and 4 bases from J, the junction contained 4 bases not matched to a gene. Germline V gene sequence: CDR1 SGHTA, CDR2 FQGNSA. The CDR3 length is 15 residues. The full variable domain, its missing parts supplied by reference TRBV7-2 and TRBJ2-3, is GAGVSQSPSNKVTEKGKDVELRCDPISGHTALYWYRQSLGQGLEFLIYFQGNSAPDKSGLPSDRFSAERTGGSVSTLTIQRTQQEDSAVYLCASSFRQGASDTQYFGPGTRLTVL.